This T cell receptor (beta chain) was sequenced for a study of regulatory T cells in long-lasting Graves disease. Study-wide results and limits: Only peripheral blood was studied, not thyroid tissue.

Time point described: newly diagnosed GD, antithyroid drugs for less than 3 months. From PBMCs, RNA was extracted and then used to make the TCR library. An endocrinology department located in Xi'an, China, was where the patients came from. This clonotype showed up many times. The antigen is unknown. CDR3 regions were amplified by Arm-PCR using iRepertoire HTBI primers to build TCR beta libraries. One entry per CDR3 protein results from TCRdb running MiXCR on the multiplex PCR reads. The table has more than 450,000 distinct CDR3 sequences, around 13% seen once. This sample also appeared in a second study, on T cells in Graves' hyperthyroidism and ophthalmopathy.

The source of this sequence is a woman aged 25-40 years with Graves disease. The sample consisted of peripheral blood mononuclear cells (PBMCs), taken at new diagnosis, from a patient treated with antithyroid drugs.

CDR3 amino acids: CASKAGIRSYEQYF. For the CDR3, the DNA is TGTGCCAGTAAGGCGGGGATCCGCTCCTACGAGCAGTACTTC. V and J are TRBV7-2 and TRBJ2-7, with D maybe TRBD2 (6 bases). With 9 bases removed from V and 0 bases from J, the gap between germline ends came to 15 bases. This CDR3 is built from 14 residues. Germline loops: CDR1 SGHTA, CDR2 FQGNSA.